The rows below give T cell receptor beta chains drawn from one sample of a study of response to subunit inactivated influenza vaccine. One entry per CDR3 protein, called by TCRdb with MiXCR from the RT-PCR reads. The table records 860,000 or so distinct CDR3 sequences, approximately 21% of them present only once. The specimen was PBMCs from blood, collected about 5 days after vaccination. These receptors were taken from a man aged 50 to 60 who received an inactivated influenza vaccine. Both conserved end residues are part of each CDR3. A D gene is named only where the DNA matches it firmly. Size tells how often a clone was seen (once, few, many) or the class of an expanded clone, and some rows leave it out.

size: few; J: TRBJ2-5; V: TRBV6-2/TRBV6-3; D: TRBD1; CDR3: CASGYRGRLETQYF; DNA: TGTGCCAGCGGATACAGGGGGCGCCTAGAGACCCAGTACTTC
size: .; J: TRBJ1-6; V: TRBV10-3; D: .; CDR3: CAIGETGSYNSPLHF; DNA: TGTGCCATCGGGGAAACAGGTTCCTATAATTCACCCCTCCACTTT
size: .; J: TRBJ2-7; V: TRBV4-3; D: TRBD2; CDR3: CASSQELLAENEQYF; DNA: TGCGCCAGCAGCCAAGAACTACTAGCGGAAAACGAGCAGTACTTC
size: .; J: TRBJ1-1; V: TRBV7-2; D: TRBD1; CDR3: CASSLGDRGSAFF; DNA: TGTGCCAGCAGCTTAGGGGACAGGGGTTCAGCTTTCTTT
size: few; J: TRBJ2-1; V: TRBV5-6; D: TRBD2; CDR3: CASSPGGINNEQFF; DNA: TGTGCCAGCAGTCCGGGAGGGATAAACAATGAGCAGTTCTTC
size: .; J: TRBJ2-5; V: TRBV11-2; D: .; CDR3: CASSYYRGQETQYF; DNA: TGTGCCAGCAGCTACTACCGGGGCCAAGAGACCCAGTACTTC
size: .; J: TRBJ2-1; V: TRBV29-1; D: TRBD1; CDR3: CSVSGQGNPHEQFF; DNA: TGCAGCGTTTCGGGACAGGGCAATCCCCATGAGCAGTTCTTC
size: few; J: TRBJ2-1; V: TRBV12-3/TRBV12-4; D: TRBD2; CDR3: CASTRRGGLDNEQFF; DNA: TGTGCCAGCACCCGGCGGGGGGGCCTCGACAATGAGCAGTTCTTC
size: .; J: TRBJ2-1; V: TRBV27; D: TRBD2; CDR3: CASSPLAGGAAEQFF; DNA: TGTGCCAGCAGCCCATTAGCGGGAGGAGCGGCAGAGCAGTTCTTC
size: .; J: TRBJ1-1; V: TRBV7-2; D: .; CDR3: CASSLKVWVEAFF; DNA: TGTGCCAGCAGCTTAAAGGTCTGGGTTGAAGCTTTCTTT
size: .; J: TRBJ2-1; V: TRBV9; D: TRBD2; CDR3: CASSVGNSGGYNEQFF; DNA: TGTGCCAGCAGCGTAGGGAATAGCGGGGGGTACAATGAGCAGTTCTTC
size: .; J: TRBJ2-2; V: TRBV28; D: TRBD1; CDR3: CASRTGTGVAGELFF; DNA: TGTGCCAGCAGAACCGGGACAGGGGTAGCCGGGGAGCTGTTTTTT
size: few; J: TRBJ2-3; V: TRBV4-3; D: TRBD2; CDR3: CASSREFVRVAGEKGDTQYF; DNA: TGCGCCAGCAGCCGAGAATTTGTTCGGGTAGCGGGGGAGAAGGGAGATACGCAGTATTTT
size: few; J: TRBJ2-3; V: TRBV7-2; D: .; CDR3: CASSAGVDTQYF; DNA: TGTGCCAGCAGTGCAGGGGTAGATACGCAGTATTTT
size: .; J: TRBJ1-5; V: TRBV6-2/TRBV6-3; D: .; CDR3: CASTQGSWQPQHF; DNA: TGTGCCAGCACCCAGGGTTCGTGGCAGCCCCAGCATTTT
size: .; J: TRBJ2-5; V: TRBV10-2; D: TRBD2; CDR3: CASGEGETQYF; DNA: TGCGCCAGCGGGGAGGGTGAGACCCAGTACTTC
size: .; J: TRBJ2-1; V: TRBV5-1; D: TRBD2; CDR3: CASSYQAGGPENEQFF; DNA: TGCGCCAGCAGCTATCAAGCGGGGGGGCCGGAAAATGAGCAGTTCTTC